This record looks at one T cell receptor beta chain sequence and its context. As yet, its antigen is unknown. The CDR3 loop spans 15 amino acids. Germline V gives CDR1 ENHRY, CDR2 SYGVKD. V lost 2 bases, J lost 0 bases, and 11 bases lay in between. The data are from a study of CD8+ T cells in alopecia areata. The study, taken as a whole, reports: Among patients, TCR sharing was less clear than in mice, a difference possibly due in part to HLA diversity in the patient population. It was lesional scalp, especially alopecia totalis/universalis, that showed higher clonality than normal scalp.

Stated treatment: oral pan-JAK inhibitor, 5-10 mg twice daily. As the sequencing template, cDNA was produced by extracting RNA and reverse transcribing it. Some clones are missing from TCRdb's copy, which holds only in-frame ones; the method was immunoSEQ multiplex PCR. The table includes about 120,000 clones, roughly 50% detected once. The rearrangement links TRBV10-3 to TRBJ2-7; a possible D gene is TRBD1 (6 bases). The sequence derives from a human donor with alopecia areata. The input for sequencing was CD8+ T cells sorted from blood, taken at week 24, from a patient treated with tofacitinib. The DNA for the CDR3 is TGTGCCATCAGTGAGGGGGGCGGCCCCTCCTACGAGCAGTACTTC. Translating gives CAISEGGGPSYEQYF.